This TCR beta chain is drawn from a study of blood T cell repertoires in COVID-19. Only in-frame clones appear in the TCRdb table, and some are missing; sequencing was by immunoSEQ multiplex PCR. This table has over 300,000 clones, 85% appearing once. CDR1 is MNHEY and CDR2 is SVGAGI in the germline V gene. The CDR3 length is 14 residues. Trimming took off 6 bases at V and 3 bases at J, with 11 bases between the two ends. This sequence was found in a human donor in a cohort sampled during active COVID-19. Specimen: peripheral blood. The rearrangement links TRBV6-5 to TRBJ2-2, with D tentatively TRBD1 (6 bases). The DNA of the CDR3 is TGTGCCAGCAGAGCACAGGGTTACACCGGGGAGCTGTTTTTT. It yields the protein CASRAQGYTGELFF.